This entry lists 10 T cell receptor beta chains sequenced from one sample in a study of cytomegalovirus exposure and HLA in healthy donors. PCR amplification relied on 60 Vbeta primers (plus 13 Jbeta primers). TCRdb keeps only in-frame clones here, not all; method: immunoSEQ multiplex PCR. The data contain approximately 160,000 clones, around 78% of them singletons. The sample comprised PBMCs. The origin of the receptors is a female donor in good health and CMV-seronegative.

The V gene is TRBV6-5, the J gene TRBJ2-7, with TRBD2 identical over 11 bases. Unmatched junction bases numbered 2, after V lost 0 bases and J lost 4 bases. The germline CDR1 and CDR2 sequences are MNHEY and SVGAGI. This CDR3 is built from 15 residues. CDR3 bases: TGTGCCAGCAGTTACTCGACTAGCGGGGTTTACGAGCAGTACTTC. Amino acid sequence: CASSYSTSGVYEQYF.

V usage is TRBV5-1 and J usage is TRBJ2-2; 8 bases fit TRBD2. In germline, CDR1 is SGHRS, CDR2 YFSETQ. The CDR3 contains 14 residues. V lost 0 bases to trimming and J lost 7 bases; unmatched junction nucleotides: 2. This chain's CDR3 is CASSLGSGSGELFF. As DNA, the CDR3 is TGCGCCAGCAGCTTGGGGAGCGGGAGCGGGGAGCTGTTTTTT.

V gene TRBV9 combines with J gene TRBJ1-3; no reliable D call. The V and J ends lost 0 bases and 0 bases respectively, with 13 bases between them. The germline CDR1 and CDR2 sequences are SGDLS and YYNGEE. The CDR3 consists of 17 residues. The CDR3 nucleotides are TGTGCCAGCAGCGTAGGGGCCCTCCGAGACTCTGGAAACACCATATATTTT. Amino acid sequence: CASSVGALRDSGNTIYF.

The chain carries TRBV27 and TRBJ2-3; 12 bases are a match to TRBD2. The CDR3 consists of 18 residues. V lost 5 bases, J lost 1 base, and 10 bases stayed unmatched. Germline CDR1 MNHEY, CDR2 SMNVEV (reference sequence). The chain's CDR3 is CASSLRLAGVVGTDTQYF. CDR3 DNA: TGTGCCAGCAGTCTGCGACTAGCGGGAGTGGTTGGCACAGATACGCAGTATTTT.

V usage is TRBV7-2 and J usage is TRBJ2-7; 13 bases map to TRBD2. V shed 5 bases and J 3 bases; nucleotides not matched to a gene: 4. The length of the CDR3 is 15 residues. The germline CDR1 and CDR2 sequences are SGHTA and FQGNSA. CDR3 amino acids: CASSETSGGGYEQYF. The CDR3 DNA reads TGTGCCAGCAGCGAAACTAGCGGGGGGGGCTACGAGCAGTACTTC.

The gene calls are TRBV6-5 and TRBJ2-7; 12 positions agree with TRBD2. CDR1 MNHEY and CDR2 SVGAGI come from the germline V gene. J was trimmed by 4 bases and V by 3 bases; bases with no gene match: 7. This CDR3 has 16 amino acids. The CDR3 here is CASSYRALAGGYEQYF. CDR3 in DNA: TGTGCCAGCAGTTATCGGGCTCTAGCGGGAGGGTACGAGCAGTACTTC.

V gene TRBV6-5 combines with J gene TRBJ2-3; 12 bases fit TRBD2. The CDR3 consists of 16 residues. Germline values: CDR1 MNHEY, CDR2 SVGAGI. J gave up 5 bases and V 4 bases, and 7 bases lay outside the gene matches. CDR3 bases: TGTGCCAGCAGTTCCCCGACTAGCGGGAGTAAAGATACGCAGTATTTT. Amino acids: CASSSPTSGSKDTQYF.

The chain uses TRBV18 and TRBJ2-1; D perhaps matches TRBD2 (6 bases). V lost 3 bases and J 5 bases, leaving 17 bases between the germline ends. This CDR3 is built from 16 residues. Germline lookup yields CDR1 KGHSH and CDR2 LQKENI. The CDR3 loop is CASSPRRGPTHNEQFF. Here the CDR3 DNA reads TGTGCCAGCTCACCGAGGAGGGGACCCACACACAATGAGCAGTTCTTC.

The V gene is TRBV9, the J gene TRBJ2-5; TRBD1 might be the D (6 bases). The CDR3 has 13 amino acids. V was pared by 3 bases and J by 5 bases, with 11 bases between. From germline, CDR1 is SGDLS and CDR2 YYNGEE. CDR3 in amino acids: CASSAGASETQYF. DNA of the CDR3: TGTGCCAGCAGCGCAGGGGCGAGTGAGACCCAGTACTTC.

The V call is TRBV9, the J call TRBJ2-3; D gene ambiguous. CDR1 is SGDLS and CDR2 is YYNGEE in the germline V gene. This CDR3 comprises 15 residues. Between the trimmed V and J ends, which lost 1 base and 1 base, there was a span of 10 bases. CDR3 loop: CASSVYSMGTDTQYF. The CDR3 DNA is TGTGCCAGCAGCGTATACTCCATGGGCACAGATACGCAGTATTTT.